The entry below describes one TCR beta chain. The data stem from a study of CD8+CD57+ T cells in acquired aplastic anemia. Study context: CD4+ cell libraries from healthy donors averaged around 9.8 million reads.

According to the study, genomic DNA was the template for TCR beta VDJ and CDR3 profiling. One entry per CDR3 protein, called by TCRdb with MiXCR from the reads. The table includes 98,000 or so distinct CDR3 sequences, less than 65% detected once. The length of the CDR3 is 15 residues. The ends lost 1 base at V and 7 bases at J; junction bases unmatched: 3. Germline V gene sequence: CDR1 LGHNA, CDR2 YSLEER. Sample: sorted CD4+, CD8+, or CD8+CD57+ T cells (not recorded which) from PBMCs. This sequence joins TRBV4-3 and TRBJ1-6; TRBD1 agrees at 8 bases. The TCR sequence derives from a human donor in good health, serving as a control. The CDR3 loop is CASSQGSGGNSPLHF. CDR3 sequence (DNA): TGCGCCAGCAGCCAAGGGTCAGGGGGCAATTCACCCCTCCACTTT.